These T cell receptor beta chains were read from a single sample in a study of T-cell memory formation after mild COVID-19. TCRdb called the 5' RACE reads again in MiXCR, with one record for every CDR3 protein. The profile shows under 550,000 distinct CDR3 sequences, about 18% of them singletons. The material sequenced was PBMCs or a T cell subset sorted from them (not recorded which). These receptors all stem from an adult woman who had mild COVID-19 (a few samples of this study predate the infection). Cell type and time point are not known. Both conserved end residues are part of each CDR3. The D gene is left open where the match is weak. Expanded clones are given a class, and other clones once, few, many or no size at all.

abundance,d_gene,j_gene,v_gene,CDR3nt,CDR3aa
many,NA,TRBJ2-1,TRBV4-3,TGCGCCAGCAGCCAAGACACGGCAAGCTCCTACAATGAGCAGTTCTTC,CASSQDTASSYNEQFF
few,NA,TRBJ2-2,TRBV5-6,TGTGCCAGCAGCGCTGTTGACAGGAACACCGGGGAGCTGTTTTTT,CASSAVDRNTGELFF
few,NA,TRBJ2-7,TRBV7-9,TGTGCCAGCAGTGACGCGAACGAGCAGTACTTC,CASSDANEQYF
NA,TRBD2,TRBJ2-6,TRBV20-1,TGCAGTGCTCGCGGACTAGCGGGCCACTCTGGGGCCAACGTCCTGACTTTC,CSARGLAGHSGANVLTF
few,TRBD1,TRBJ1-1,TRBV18,TGTGCCAGCTCACACGGACAGGGAGGGGGCAACACTGAAGCTTTCTTT,CASSHGQGGGNTEAFF
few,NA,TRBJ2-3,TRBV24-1,TGTGCCACCAGTTGGGGCTCGACAGATACGCAGTATTTT,CATSWGSTDTQYF
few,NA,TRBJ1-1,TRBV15,TGTGCCACCAGCAGAGATTGGGGAGGGAACACTGAAGCTTTCTTT,CATSRDWGGNTEAFF
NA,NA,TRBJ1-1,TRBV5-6,TGTGCCAGCAGCGTCGCAGGGAAGAACACTGAAGCTTTCTTT,CASSVAGKNTEAFF
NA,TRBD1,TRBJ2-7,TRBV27,TGTGCCAGCAGTTTTTTTCGCCGCCGGGACAGGGGACACGAGCAGTACTTC,CASSFFRRRDRGHEQYF
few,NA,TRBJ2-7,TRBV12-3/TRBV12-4,TGTGCCAGCGGACGAGGACTCATGTCCTACGAGCAGTACTTC,CASGRGLMSYEQYF
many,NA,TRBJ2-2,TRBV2,TGTGCCAGCAGTCCCGGACGGAACACCGGGGAGCTGTTTTTT,CASSPGRNTGELFF
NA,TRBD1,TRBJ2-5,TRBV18,TGTGCCAGCTCACCACAAGGGACAGTAAAAGAGACCCAGTACTTC,CASSPQGTVKETQYF
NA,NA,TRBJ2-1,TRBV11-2,TGTGCCAGCAGCTTAGGCGGTAGTCGGTACAATGAGCAGTTCTTC,CASSLGGSRYNEQFF
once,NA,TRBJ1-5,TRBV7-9,TGTGCCAGCAGCTTAGCCGGGACATCGCATCAGCCCCAGCATTTT,CASSLAGTSHQPQHF
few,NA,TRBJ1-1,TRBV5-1,TGCGCCAGCATCCCTACGATAGGGGTGAACACTGAAGCTTTCTTT,CASIPTIGVNTEAFF
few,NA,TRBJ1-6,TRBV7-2,TGTGCCAGCAGCTTCGGCGGGAATAATTCACCCCTCCACTTT,CASSFGGNNSPLHF
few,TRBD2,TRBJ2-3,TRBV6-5,TGTGCCAGCAGTTACTCCGACGTAGCGGGAGGTACAGATACGCAGTATTTT,CASSYSDVAGGTDTQYF
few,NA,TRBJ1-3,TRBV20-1,TGCAGTGCTTGGAGAGGAAACACCATATATTTT,CSAWRGNTIYF
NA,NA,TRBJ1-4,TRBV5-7,TGTGCCGCCGGGCGGCTACTGGGAGAAAAACTGTTTTTT,CAAGRLLGEKLFF
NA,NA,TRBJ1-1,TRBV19,TGTGCCAGTAGTGTTCTCCGGGCCGCCATGAACACTGAAGCTTTCTTT,CASSVLRAAMNTEAFF
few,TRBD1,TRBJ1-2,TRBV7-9,TGTGCCAGCACCTCCGGGACAGAAGCGTCCTATGGCTACACCTTC,CASTSGTEASYGYTF
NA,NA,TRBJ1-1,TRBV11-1,TGTGCCAGCAGCTTAAGACATGTTCTTGAAGCTTTCTTT,CASSLRHVLEAFF
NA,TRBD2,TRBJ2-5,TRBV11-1,TGTGCCAGCAGCTCCCGGCGGGGGGGGCTAGAGACCCAGTACTTC,CASSSRRGGLETQYF
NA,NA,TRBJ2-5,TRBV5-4,TGTGCCAGCAGCCAATCCTCTAGGGGCCCAGAGACCCAGTACTTC,CASSQSSRGPETQYF
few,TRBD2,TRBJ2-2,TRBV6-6,TGTGCCAGCAGTTATAGCGGGGGGGCACTGGAAACCGGGGAGCTGTTTTTT,CASSYSGGALETGELFF
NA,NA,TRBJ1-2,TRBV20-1,TGCAGTGCTAGAGATCCCGTGGGATTGGGCTACACCTTC,CSARDPVGLGYTF
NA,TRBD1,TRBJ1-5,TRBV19,TGTGCCAGTAGTATAGGAGGACAGGGGACTCAGCCCCAGCATTTT,CASSIGGQGTQPQHF
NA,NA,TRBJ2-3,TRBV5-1,TGCGCCAGCAGCTGGCCCCGGGACGGGAGCACAGATACGCAGTATTTT,CASSWPRDGSTDTQYF
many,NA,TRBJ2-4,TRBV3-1,TGTGCCAGCAGCCAAGATTTGAGGAACATTCAGTACTTC,CASSQDLRNIQYF